This TCR beta chain was sequenced during a study of blood T cell repertoires in COVID-19. Study at large: Nucleic acid was either cDNA or gDNA, and it came from T cells, B-cell-depleted T cells, or PBMCs.

The V gene lost 5 bases and the J gene lost 4 bases, with 9 bases spanning the gap. The CDR3 covers 14 residues. CDR1 and CDR2 from the germline V gene are LGHDT and YNNKEL (reference sequence). Clones were read by immunoSEQ multiplex PCR, and TCRdb kept only the in-frame ones, dropping some. The data contain roughly 230,000 clones, over 75% of them singletons. The sequence was obtained from a man younger than 45 in a cohort exposed to, infected with or recovered from COVID-19 (not recorded which). Material: PBMCs or T cells enriched from blood (not recorded which). This sequence joins TRBV3-1 (or the pseudogene TRBV3-2) and TRBJ2-6; D is unclear. The chain's CDR3 is CASSFLIGANVLTF. DNA of the CDR3: TGTGCCAGCAGCTTCTTAATAGGGGCCAACGTCCTGACTTTC.